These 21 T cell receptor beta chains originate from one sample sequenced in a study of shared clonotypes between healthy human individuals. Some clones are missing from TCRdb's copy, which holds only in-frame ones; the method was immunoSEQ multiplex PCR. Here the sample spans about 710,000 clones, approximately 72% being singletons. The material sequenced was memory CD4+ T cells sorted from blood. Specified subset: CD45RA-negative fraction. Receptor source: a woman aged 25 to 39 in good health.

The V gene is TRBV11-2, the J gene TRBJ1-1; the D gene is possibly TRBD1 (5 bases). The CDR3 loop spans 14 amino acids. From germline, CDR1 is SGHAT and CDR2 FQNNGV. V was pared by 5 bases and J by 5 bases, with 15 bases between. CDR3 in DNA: TGTGCCAGCAGCAATTCGGGGGGTTTGACTGAAGCTTTCTTT. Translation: CASSNSGGLTEAFF.

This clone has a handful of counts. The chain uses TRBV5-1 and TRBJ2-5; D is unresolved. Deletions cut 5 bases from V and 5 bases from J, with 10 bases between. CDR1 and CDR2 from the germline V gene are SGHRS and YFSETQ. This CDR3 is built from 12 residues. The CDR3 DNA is TGCGCCAGCAGAGCGAATTCGGAGACCCAGTACTTC. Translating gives CASRANSETQYF.

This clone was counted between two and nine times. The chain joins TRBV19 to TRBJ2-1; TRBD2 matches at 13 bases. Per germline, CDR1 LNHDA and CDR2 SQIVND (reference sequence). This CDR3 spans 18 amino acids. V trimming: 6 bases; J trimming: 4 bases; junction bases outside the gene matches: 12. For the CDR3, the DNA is TGTGCCAGTAGCAAATGGACTAGCGGGAGAGTGCCGTACAATGAGCAGTTCTTC. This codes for CASSKWTSGRVPYNEQFF.

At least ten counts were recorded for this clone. The CDR3 region is CASSFSAEGPYEQYF. The CDR3 coding sequence is TGCGCCAGCAGCTTCTCGGCGGAGGGCCCCTACGAGCAGTACTTC. The chain combines TRBV5-1 with TRBJ2-7; tentatively, D is TRBD2 (6 bases). In germline, CDR1 is SGHRS, CDR2 YFSETQ. This CDR3 has 15 amino acids. Trimming pared 2 bases from V and 2 bases from J, leaving 14 bases between.

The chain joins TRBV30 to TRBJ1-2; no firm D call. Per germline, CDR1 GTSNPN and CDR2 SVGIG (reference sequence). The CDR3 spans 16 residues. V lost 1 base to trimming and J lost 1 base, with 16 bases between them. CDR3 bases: TGTGCCTGGAGTGCATCACAACCACCCCATAACTATGGCTACACCTTC. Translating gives CAWSASQPPHNYGYTF.

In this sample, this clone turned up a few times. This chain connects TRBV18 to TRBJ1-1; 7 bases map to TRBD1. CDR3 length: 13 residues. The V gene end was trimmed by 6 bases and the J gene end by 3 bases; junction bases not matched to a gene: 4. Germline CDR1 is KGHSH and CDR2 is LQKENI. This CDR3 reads CASSTDRYTEAFF. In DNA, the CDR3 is TGTGCCAGCTCGACGGACAGGTACACTGAAGCTTTCTTT.

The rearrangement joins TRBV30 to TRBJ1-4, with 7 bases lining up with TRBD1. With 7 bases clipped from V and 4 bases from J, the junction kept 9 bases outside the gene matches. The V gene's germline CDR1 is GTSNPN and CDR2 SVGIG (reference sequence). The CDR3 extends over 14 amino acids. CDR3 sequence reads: CAYRTGTVNEKLFF. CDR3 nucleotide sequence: TGTGCCTACCGAACCGGGACAGTTAATGAAAAACTGTTTTTT.

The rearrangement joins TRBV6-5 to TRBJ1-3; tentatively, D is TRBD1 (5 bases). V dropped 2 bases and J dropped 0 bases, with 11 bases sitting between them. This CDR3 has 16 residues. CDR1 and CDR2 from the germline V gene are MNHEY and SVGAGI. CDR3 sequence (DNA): TGTGCCAGCAGTTACGGGGGGGGAGACTCTGGAAACACCATATATTTT. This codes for CASSYGGGDSGNTIYF.

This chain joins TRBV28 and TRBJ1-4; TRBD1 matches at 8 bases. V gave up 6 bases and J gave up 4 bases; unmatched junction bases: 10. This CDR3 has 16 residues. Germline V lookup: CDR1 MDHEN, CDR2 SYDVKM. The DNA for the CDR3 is TGTGCCAGCAGACCCGACGGAACAGGGGGTAATGAAAAACTGTTTTTT. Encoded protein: CASRPDGTGGNEKLFF.

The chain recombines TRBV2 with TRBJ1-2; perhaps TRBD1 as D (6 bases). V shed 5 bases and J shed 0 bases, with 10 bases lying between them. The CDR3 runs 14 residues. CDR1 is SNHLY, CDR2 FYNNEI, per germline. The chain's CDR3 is CASSRGLANYGYTF. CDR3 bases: TGTGCCAGCAGTAGGGGGTTAGCTAACTATGGCTACACCTTC.

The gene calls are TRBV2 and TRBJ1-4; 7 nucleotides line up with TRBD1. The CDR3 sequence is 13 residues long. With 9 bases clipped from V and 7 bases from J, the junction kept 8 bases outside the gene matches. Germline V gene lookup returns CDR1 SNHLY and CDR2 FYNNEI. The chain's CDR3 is CASEQGHGEKLFF. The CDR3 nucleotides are TGTGCCAGTGAACAGGGGCATGGTGAAAAACTGTTTTTT.

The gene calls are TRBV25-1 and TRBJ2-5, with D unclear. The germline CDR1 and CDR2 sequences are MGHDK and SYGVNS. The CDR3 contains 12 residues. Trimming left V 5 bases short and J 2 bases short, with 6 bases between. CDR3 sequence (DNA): TGTGCCAGCAGTTCTCTTCAAGAGACCCAGTACTTC. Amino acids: CASSSLQETQYF. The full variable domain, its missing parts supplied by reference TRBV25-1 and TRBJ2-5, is EADIYQTPRYLVIGTGKKITLECSQTMGHDKMYWYQQDPGMELHLIHYSYGVNSTEKGDLSSESTVSRIRTEHFPLTLESARPSHTSQYLCASSSLQETQYFGPGTRLLVL.

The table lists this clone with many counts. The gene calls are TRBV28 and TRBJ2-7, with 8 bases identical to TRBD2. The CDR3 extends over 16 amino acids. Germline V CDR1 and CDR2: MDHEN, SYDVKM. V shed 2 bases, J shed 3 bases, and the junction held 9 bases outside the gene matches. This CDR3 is CASSLGGTRGSYEQYF. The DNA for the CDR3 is TGTGCCAGCAGTTTAGGAGGGACTAGAGGGAGCTACGAGCAGTACTTC.

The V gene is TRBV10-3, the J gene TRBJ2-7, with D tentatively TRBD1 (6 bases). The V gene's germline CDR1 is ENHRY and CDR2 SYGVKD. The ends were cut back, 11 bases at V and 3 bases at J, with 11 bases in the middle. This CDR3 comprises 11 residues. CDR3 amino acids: CAAKGDYEQYF. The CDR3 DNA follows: TGTGCCGCAAAGGGGGACTACGAGCAGTACTTC.

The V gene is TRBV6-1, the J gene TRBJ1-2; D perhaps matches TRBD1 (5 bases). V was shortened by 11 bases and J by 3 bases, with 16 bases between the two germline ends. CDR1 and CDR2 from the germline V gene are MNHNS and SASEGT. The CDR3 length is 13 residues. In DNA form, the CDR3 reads TGTGCCGTCCTGCAGGGTCAAGACTATGGCTACACCTTC. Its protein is CAVLQGQDYGYTF.

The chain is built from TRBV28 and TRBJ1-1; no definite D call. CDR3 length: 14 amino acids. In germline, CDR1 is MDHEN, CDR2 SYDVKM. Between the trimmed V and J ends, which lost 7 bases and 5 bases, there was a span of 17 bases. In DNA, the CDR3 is TGTGCCAGCACCGCAGCCGGCCTACGGACTGAAGCTTTCTTT. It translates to CASTAAGLRTEAFF.

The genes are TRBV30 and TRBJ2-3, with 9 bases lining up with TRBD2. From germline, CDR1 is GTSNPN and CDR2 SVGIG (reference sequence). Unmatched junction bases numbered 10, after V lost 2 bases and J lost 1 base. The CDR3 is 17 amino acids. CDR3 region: CAWSSDFRTSGTDTQYF. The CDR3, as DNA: TGTGCCTGGAGTTCTGACTTCCGGACTAGCGGCACAGATACGCAGTATTTT.

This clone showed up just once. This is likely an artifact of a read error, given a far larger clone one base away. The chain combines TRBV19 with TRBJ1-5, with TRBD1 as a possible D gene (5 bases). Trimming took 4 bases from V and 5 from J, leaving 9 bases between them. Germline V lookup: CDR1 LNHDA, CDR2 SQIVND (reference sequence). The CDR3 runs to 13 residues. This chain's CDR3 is CASSKQVDQPQHF. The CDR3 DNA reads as TGTGCCAGTAGTAAACAGGTTGATCAGCCCCAGCATTTT.

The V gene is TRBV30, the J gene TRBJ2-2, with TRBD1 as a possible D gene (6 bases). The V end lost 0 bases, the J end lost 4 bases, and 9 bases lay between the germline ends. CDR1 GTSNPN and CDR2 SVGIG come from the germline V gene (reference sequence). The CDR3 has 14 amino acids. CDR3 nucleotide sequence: TGTGCCTGGAGTGTACAGGGTTTCACCGGGGAGCTGTTTTTT. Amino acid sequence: CAWSVQGFTGELFF. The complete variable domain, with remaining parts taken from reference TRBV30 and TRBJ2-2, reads SQTIHQWPATLVQPVGSPLSLECTVEGTSNPNLYWYRQAAGRGLQLLFYSVGIGQISSEVPQNLSASRPQDRQFILSSKKLLLSDSGFYLCAWSVQGFTGELFFGEGSRLTVL.

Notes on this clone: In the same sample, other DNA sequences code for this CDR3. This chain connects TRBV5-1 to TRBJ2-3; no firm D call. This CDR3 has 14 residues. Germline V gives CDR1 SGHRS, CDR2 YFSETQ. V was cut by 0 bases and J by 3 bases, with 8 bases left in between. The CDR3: CASSLAAETDTQYF. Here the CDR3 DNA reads TGCGCCAGCAGCTTGGCGGCGGAGACAGATACGCAGTATTTT.

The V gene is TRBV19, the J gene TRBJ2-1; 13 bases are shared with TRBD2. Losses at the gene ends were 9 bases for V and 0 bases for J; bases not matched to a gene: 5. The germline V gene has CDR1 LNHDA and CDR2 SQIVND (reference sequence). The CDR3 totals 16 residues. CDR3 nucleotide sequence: TGTGCCAGCGGGACTAGCGGGACCCGCTCCTACAATGAGCAGTTCTTC. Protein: CASGTSGTRSYNEQFF.